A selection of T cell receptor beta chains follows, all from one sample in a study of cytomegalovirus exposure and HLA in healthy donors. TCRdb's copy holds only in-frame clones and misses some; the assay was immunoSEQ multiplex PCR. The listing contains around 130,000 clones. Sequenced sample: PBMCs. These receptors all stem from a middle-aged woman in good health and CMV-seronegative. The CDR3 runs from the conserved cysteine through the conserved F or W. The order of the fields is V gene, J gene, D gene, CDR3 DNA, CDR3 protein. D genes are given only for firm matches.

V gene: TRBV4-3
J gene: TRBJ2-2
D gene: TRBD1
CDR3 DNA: TGCGCCAGCAGCCAAGAACCGATCCGGACAGGACTGAACACCGGGGAGCTGTTTTTT
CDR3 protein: CASSQEPIRTGLNTGELFF

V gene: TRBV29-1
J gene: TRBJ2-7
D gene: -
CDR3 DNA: TGCAGCGTGGAGAAGGACTACGAGCAGTACTTC
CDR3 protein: CSVEKDYEQYF

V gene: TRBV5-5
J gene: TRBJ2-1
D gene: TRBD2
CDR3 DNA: TGTGCCAGCAGCTTGATTTCTAGCGGGGGGGCAGGGGATGAGCAGTTCTTC
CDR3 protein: CASSLISSGGAGDEQFF

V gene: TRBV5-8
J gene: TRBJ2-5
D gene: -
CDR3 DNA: TGTGCCAGCAGCTCCGCTACGAGAGAGACCCAGTACTTC
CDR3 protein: CASSSATRETQYF

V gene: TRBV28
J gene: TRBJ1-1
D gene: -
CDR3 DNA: TGTGCCAGCAGTTTGGCGGGGGCTAGGACTGAAGCTTTCTTT
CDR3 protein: CASSLAGARTEAFF

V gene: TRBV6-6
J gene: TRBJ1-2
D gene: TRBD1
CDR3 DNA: TGTGCCAGCAGGAAAAGGGACAGGACTAACTATGGCTACACCTTC
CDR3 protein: CASRKRDRTNYGYTF

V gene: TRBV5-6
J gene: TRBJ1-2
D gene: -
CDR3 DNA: TGTGCCAGCAGCTTGCCGGTGACTAACTATGGCTACACCTTC
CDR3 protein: CASSLPVTNYGYTF

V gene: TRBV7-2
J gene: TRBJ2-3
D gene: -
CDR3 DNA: TGTGCCAGCAGCCCGGAACAGGGCCCAGATACGCAGTATTTT
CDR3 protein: CASSPEQGPDTQYF

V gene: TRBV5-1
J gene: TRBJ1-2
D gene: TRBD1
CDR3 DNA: TGCGCCAGCAGCTCAGGACAGGGGGCTGGAGGCTACACCTTC
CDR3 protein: CASSSGQGAGGYTF

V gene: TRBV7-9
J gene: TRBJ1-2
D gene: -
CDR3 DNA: TGTGCCAGCAGCTTAGCGCTGACGGGATACACCTTC
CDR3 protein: CASSLALTGYTF

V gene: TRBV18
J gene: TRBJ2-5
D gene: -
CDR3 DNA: TGTGCCAGCTCGTTTGACAGGTCGGAGACCCAGTACTTC
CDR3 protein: CASSFDRSETQYF

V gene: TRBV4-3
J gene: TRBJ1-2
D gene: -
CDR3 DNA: TGCGCCAGCAGCCAAGTAGGAGACTATGGCTACACCTTC
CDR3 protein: CASSQVGDYGYTF

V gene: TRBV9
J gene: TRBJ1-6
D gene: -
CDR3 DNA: TGTGCCAGCAGCGTAGAGGCGGGGAATTCACCCCTCCACTTT
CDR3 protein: CASSVEAGNSPLHF

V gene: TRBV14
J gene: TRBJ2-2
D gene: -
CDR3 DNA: TGTGCCAGCAGCCAAGCGGAGACGAACACCGGGGAGCTGTTTTTT
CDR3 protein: CASSQAETNTGELFF

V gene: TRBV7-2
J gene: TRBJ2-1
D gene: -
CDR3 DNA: TGTGCCACCTTGGCGGGGTCCTACAATGAGCAGTTCTTC
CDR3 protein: CATLAGSYNEQFF

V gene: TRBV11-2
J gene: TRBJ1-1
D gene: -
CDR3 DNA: TGTGCCAGCACCCCGGACTGGGGGCGGGTGAACACTGAAGCTTTCTTT
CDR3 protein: CASTPDWGRVNTEAFF

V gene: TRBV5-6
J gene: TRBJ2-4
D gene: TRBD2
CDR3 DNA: TGTGCCAGCAGCTGGAGACTAGCGGGGTTAGCCAAAAACATTCAGTACTTC
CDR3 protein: CASSWRLAGLAKNIQYF

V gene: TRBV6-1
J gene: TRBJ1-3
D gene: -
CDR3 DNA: TGTGCCAGCCGGGGGACTGGAAACACCATATATTTT
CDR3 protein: CASRGTGNTIYF

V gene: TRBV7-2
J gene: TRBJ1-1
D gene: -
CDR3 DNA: TGTGCCGGCAGCCAGAGTAGGAGTCAAGCTTTCTTT
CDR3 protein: CAGSQSRSQAFF

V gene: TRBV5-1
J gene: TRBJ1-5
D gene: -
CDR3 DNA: TGCGCCAGCAGCTTGGCCTGGGGGGGCAATCAGCCCCAGCATTTT
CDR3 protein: CASSLAWGGNQPQHF

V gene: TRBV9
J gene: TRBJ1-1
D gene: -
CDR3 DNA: TGTGCCAGCAGCGTAGAGGGGATGAACACTGAAGCTTTCTTT
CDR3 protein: CASSVEGMNTEAFF

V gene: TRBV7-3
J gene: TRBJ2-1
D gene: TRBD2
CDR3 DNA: TGTGCCAGCAGCCAAGCGGGGGGGCCTGTCAATGAGCAGTTCTTC
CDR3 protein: CASSQAGGPVNEQFF

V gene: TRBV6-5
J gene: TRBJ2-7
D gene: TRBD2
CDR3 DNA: TGTGCCAGCACGGGGGGGAGCTCCTACGAGCAGTACTTC
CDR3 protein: CASTGGSSYEQYF

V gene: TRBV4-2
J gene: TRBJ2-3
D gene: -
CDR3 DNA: TGTGCCAGCAGCCAAGACGGGGAGGTCACAGATACGCAGTATTTT
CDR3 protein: CASSQDGEVTDTQYF

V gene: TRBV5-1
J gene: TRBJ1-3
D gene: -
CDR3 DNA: TGCGCCAGCAGCCCGGGTACGGGGAACAGTGGAAACACCATATATTTT
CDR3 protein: CASSPGTGNSGNTIYF

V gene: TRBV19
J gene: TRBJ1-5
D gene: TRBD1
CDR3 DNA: TGTGCCAGTAGTCTTTGGACAGGGTTAGCGGATCAGCCCCAGCATTTT
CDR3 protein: CASSLWTGLADQPQHF

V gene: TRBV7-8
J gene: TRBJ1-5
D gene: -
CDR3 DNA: TGTGCGGCGGGGGGGGGCACCAATCAGCCCCAGCATTTT
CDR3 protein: CAAGGGTNQPQHF

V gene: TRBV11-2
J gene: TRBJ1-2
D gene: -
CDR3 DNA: TGTGCCAGCAGCTTAGCAGGGGCCTATGGCTACACCTTC
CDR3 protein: CASSLAGAYGYTF

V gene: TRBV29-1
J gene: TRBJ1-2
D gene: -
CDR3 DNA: TGCAGCGGAGGAGGGGCCAACTATGGCTACACCTTC
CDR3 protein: CSGGGANYGYTF

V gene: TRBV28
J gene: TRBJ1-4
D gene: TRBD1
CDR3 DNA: TGTGCCAGCAGTATACAGGGGGCTAGGTCGGAAAAACTGTTTTTT
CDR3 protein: CASSIQGARSEKLFF

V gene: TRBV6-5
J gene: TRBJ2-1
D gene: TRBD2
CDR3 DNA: TGTGCCAGCATGCGACTAGCAAGGGGCAATGAGCAGTTCTTC
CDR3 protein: CASMRLARGNEQFF

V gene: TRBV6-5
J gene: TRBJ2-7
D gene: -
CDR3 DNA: TGTGCCAGCAGCTACCAGGACTACTCCTACGAGCAGTACTTC
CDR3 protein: CASSYQDYSYEQYF

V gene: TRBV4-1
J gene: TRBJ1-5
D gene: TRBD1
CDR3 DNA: TGCGCCAGCAGCCAAGGACAGGGGTCGAATCAGCCCCAGCATTTT
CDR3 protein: CASSQGQGSNQPQHF